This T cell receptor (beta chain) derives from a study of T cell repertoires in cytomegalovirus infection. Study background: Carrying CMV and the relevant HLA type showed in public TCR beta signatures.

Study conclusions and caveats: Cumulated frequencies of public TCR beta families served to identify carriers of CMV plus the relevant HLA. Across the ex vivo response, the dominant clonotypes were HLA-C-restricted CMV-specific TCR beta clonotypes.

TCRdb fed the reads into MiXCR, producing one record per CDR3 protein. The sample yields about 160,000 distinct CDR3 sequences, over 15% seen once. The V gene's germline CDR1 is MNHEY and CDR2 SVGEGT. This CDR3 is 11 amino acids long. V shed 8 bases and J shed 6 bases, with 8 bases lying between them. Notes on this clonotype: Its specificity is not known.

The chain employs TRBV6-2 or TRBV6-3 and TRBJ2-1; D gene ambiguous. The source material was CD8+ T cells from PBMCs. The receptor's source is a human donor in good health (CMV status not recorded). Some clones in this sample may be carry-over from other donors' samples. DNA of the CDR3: TGTGCCAGCCGGTTCATCAATGAGCAGTTCTTC. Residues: CASRFINEQFF.